Following are 9 T cell receptor beta chains from one sample sequenced in a study of identical twins. TCRdb re-analysed the 5' RACE reads in MiXCR, keeping a single row per CDR3 protein. The data contain around 510,000 distinct CDR3 sequences, 14% of them seen just once; the ten biggest clones take up more than 0.8%. The same data also contributed to another study, on yellow fever vaccine responses in identical twins.

Sample: CD4+ T cells sorted from blood. The receptors here all came from a woman younger than 30 in good health.

This clonotype was detected a few times. The chain carries TRBV11-2 and TRBJ2-2; possibly TRBD2 for D (6 bases). CDR3 size: 14 residues. Trimming left V 5 bases short and J 8 bases short, with 15 bases between. Germline V gives CDR1 SGHAT, CDR2 FQNNGV. The CDR3 loop reads CASSTMRGSGELFF. The CDR3 DNA is TGTGCCAGCAGCACCATGCGGGGTTCAGGGGAGCTGTTTTTT.

This clonotype was found a few times. The chain couples TRBV7-2 to TRBJ2-1; 13 bases agree with TRBD2. Trimming at V came to 3 bases and at J to 8 bases, leaving 7 bases not matched to a gene. The CDR3 totals 16 residues. The germline V gene has CDR1 SGHTA and CDR2 FQGNSA. The CDR3 sequence: CASSFVGTSGNDEQFF. The DNA of the CDR3 is TGTGCCAGCAGCTTCGTCGGGACTAGCGGGAATGATGAGCAGTTCTTC.

This clonotype showed up just a few times. The V and J genes are TRBV20-1 and TRBJ1-6; possible D gene TRBD1, 6 bases. Trimming pared 1 base from V and 8 bases from J, leaving 18 bases between. The CDR3 extends over 16 amino acids. Germline V gene lookup returns CDR1 DFQATT and CDR2 SNEGSKA (reference sequence). CDR3 DNA sequence: TGCAGTGCTAGAGTCGAGGGAGGGGGAGCTTATTCACCCCTCCACTTT. This codes for CSARVEGGGAYSPLHF.

This clonotype occurred a few times. The chain uses TRBV4-2 and TRBJ2-3, with 7 bases fitting TRBD2. CDR1 and CDR2 (germline): LGHNA, YNFKEQ. J gave up 6 bases and V 0 bases, and 6 bases lay outside the gene matches. This CDR3 comprises 15 residues. The CDR3 DNA reads as TGTGCCAGCAGCCAAGAGATGGCGGGGGTGGATACGCAGTATTTT. This encodes CASSQEMAGVDTQYF.

V gene TRBV7-2 combines with J gene TRBJ1-1; TRBD1 is a possible D gene (5 bases). The CDR3 spans 14 residues. Germline lookup yields CDR1 SGHTA and CDR2 FQGNSA. V dropped 1 base and J dropped 2 bases, with 8 bases sitting between them. DNA of the CDR3: TGTGCCAGCAGCTTAGGGGGGGTCAACACTGAAGCTTTCTTT. Encoded protein: CASSLGGVNTEAFF.

Concerning this clonotype itself: This clone may be a read error of a much larger clone one base away. This chain links TRBV2 with TRBJ2-7, with no clear D. V lost 4 bases to trimming and J lost 2 bases, with 3 bases between them. CDR1 is SNHLY, CDR2 FYNNEI, per germline. The CDR3 loop spans 11 amino acids. CDR3 sequence reads: CASSVTYEQYF. The CDR3 bases are TGTGCCAGCAGTGTTACCTACGAGCAGTACTTC. Full variable domain (outside the CDR3, taken from reference TRBV2 and TRBJ2-7): EPEVTQTPSHQVTQMGQEVILRCVPISNHLYFYWYRQILGQKVEFLVSFYNNEISEKSEIFDDQFSVERPDGSNFTLKIRSTKLEDSAMYFCASSVTYEQYFGPGTRLTVT.

Ten or more counts support this clonotype. The chain links TRBV5-1 to TRBJ2-1; 13 bases align to TRBD2. The V and J ends lost 5 bases and 0 bases, in that order; junction bases with no gene match: 2. CDR1 SGHRS and CDR2 YFSETQ come from the germline V gene. This CDR3 contains 16 residues. CDR3 protein: CASRLAGGVSYNEQFF. The CDR3 DNA is TGCGCCAGCAGACTAGCGGGAGGGGTCTCCTACAATGAGCAGTTCTTC.

This clonotype was detected a few times. This chain uses TRBV5-1 with TRBJ2-7; D is possibly TRBD1 (6 bases). The CDR3 is 15 residues long. CDR1 is SGHRS, CDR2 YFSETQ, per germline. V lost 2 bases and J 2 bases, leaving 14 bases between the germline ends. The CDR3 DNA sequence: TGCGCCAGCAGCTTCATGCAGGGGTCCACCTACGAGCAGTACTTC. Translating gives CASSFMQGSTYEQYF.

In its sample, this clonotype was seen a few times. The chain combines TRBV28 with TRBJ2-3, with unresolved D. Trimming left V 1 base short and J 3 bases short, with 11 bases between. CDR1 MDHEN and CDR2 SYDVKM come from the germline V gene. This CDR3 has 15 amino acids. CDR3 nucleotides: TGTGCCAGCAGTTTATCCGGGCACGGGACAGATACGCAGTATTTT. Its protein is CASSLSGHGTDTQYF.